This T cell receptor beta chain was captured in a study of glioma-infiltrating T cells. Whole-study findings and limits: Tissue and blood shared very few CDR3 sequences.

Remarks on this clonotype: The antigen is undetermined. Since a much larger clone is just one base distant, this may be a read error.

The iRepertoire nested amplicon-rescue multiplex PCR amplified TCR alpha and beta CDR3s from RNA. TCRdb analysed the multiplex PCR reads with MiXCR anew, one entry per CDR3 protein. The sample shows over 70,000 distinct CDR3 sequences, about 23% of them seen only once. The sequenced sample consisted of glioma tissue, nonneoplastic brain tissue, or PBMCs (not recorded which). This sequence originates from a human donor with low-grade glioma or glioblastoma, undergoing nonglioma brain surgery, or in good health (not recorded which).

CDR3 sequence: CASSYILAEGTQYF. The CDR3 nucleotides read TGTGCCAGCAGCTATATTCTAGCGGAAGGGACCCAGTACTTC. V and J are TRBV5-4 and TRBJ2-5, with 7 bases that match TRBD2. J was trimmed by 7 bases and V by 3 bases; bases with no gene match: 9. The CDR3 has 14 amino acids. Germline assignment: CDR1 SGHNT and CDR2 YYREEE (reference sequence).